Each of the 5 T cell receptor beta chains below was sequenced from the same sample in a study of shared clonotypes between healthy human individuals. Clones were sequenced by immunoSEQ multiplex PCR, and TCRdb holds only the in-frame ones, with some missing. The sample contains 600,000 or so clones, approximately 95% of which appear only once. CD8 cells classed as naive were CD45RO-negative and positively selected for CCR7, excluding terminally differentiated effector memory CD45RA+ cells. What was sequenced was naive CD8+ T cells sorted from blood. These TCRs come from a woman under 40 in good health.

J is TRBJ2-5 and V is TRBV11-2; D call uncertain. This CDR3 spans 13 amino acids. Deletions cut 8 bases from V and 5 bases from J, with 15 bases between. CDR1 is SGHAT and CDR2 is FQNNGV in the germline V gene. Written as DNA, the CDR3 is TGTGCCAGCGCCGGCCGAAATCGGGAGACCCAGTACTTC. This codes for CASAGRNRETQYF.

The rearrangement uses TRBV7-9 and TRBJ2-7; the match to TRBD1 covers 8 bases. This CDR3 spans 14 amino acids. The J segment lost 5 bases and the V segment lost 7 bases, leaving 10 bases of the junction unmatched. From germline, CDR1 is SEHNR and CDR2 FQNEAQ (reference sequence). CDR3 region: CASTPTTGVHEQYF. CDR3 nucleotides: TGTGCCAGCACCCCAACGACAGGGGTCCACGAGCAGTACTTC.

This clone was counted a single time. V gene TRBV7-9 combines with J gene TRBJ2-7; the D call may be TRBD1 or TRBD2 (6 bases each). Germline CDR1 reads SEHNR; CDR2 reads FQNEAQ (reference sequence). Deletions cut 4 bases from V and 3 bases from J, with 22 bases between. CDR3 length: 17 amino acids. CDR3 nucleotide sequence: TGTGCCAGCAGCTCCGGGGGCGAACCAAAACAGAACTACGAGCAGTACTTC. It encodes CASSSGGEPKQNYEQYF.

The chain combines TRBV5-6 with TRBJ1-6; D may be TRBD1 (5 bases). V was pared by 4 bases and J by 5 bases, with 10 bases between. This CDR3 comprises 14 residues. Germline V CDR1 and CDR2: SGHDT, YYEEEE. CDR3 amino acids: CASSRDGHNSPLHF. The CDR3, as DNA: TGTGCCAGCAGCCGGGACGGCCATAATTCACCCCTCCACTTT.

This sequence joins TRBV28 and TRBJ2-4; D gene uncertain. The germline CDR1 and CDR2 sequences are MDHEN and SYDVKM. With 3 bases removed from V and 8 bases from J, the gap between germline ends came to 17 bases. This CDR3 is 15 amino acids long. In nucleotides, the CDR3 is TGTGCCAGCAGTTTCGGGTTTGTGGTGGGTGACATTCAGTACTTC. Translated: CASSFGFVVGDIQYF.